A single sample gave rise to the 31 T cell receptor beta chains below, sequenced in a study of a mutant IDH1 vaccine in newly diagnosed glioma. These receptors have no identified antigens. Clones were read by immunoSEQ multiplex PCR, and TCRdb kept only the in-frame ones, dropping some. The sample lists 9,500 to 12,000 clones; about 91% were seen once. Sample time point: week 23, last vaccination. Topical imiquimod was applied with each vaccine dose, which held 300 ug of mutant IDH1 20-mer peptide. Source: PBMCs, taken from a glioma patient whose treatment included an IDH1 peptide vaccine. The receptors here all came from a woman between 40 and 55 years old with glioma. Some clones in this sample may be carry-over from other donors' samples.

This clone came up once. DNA for the CDR3: TGTGCCAGCAGTTGGCGGCAGGTCCTAGATGGCTACACCTTC. Encoded protein: CASSWRQVLDGYTF. The chain employs TRBV6-6 and TRBJ1-2; D gene uncertain. The CDR3 extends over 14 amino acids. V lost 4 bases to trimming and J lost 6 bases, with 15 bases between them. CDR1 is MNHNY, CDR2 SVGAGI, per germline (reference sequence).

This sequence joins TRBV10-2 and TRBJ1-2; 9 nucleotides align to TRBD1. Germline V lookup: CDR1 WSHSY, CDR2 SAAADI. V was pared by 8 bases and J by 4 bases, with 11 bases of the junction left unmatched. CDR3 length: 15 amino acids. The CDR3 DNA reads as TGCGCCAGCGGGGAAGACAGGGGGATGACCTATGGCTACACCTTC. Amino acid sequence: CASGEDRGMTYGYTF.

The count of this clone is one. This rearrangement joins TRBV28 to TRBJ1-2, with D unclear. The V end was cut by 6 bases, the J end by 3 bases, with 5 bases between. The CDR3 has 11 residues. The germline CDR1 and CDR2 sequences are MDHEN and SYDVKM. CDR3 sequence (DNA): TGTGCCAGCAGCGGGGACTATGGCTACACCTTC. Protein product: CASSGDYGYTF.

This rearrangement joins TRBV30 to TRBJ2-5, with 10 positions matching TRBD2. Per the germline V gene, CDR1 is GTSNPN and CDR2 is SVGIG (reference sequence). The CDR3 is 14 residues long. Unmatched junction bases numbered 4, after V lost 2 bases and J lost 4 bases. The CDR3 is CAWSFSGRGETQYF. The CDR3 region has the DNA TGTGCCTGGAGTTTCAGCGGGAGGGGAGAGACCCAGTACTTC.

As concerns this clone: The junction departs from the called germline gene at one end, perhaps through a read error. This sequence joins TRBV2 and TRBJ1-1, with TRBD1 matching 9 bases. Germline assignment: CDR1 SNHLY and CDR2 FYNNEI. The CDR3 has 15 amino acids. CDR3 protein: CASSLEGTGNAEAFF. The CDR3 DNA sequence: TGTGCCAGCAGTCTTGAGGGGACAGGGAACGCTGAAGCTTTCTTT.

The CDR3 DNA reads TGTGCCAGCAGCTTAGCGGGAGGGTATAACAATGAGCAGTTCTTC. Its protein product is CASSLAGGYNNEQFF. V usage is TRBV7-9 and J usage is TRBJ2-1; 7 positions match TRBD2. Per germline, CDR1 SEHNR and CDR2 FQNEAQ (reference sequence). The CDR3 has 15 residues. Germline trimming cut 0 bases from V and 5 bases from J; bases unmatched to any gene: 4.

This clone was seen a few times. The chain is built from TRBV2 and TRBJ2-3; 12 nucleotides match TRBD2. The CDR3 is made up of 13 amino acids. CDR1 and CDR2 (germline): SNHLY, FYNNEI. V was pared by 8 bases and J by 7 bases, with 4 bases of the junction left unmatched. Here the CDR3 DNA reads TGTGCCAGCGTTCTAGCGGGAGGGTATACGCAGTATTTT. Translating it yields CASVLAGGYTQYF.

The chain is built from TRBV2 and TRBJ1-3; TRBD1 agrees at 7 bases. Per the germline V gene, CDR1 is SNHLY and CDR2 is FYNNEI. The V and J ends lost 8 bases and 3 bases, in that order; junction bases with no gene match: 10. The CDR3 contains 15 residues. DNA for the CDR3: TGTGCCAGCCGGAGGGAGGGGGCAAGTGGAAACACCATATATTTT. Residues: CASRREGASGNTIYF.

The gene calls are TRBV14 and TRBJ2-1, with 10 bases identical to TRBD2. There are 18 residues in the CDR3. Per germline, CDR1 SGHDN and CDR2 FVKESK. V lost 3 bases and J lost 7; bases outside the gene matches: 15. The CDR3 protein is CASSHNGGLAGDVNEQFF. The CDR3 region has the DNA TGTGCCAGCAGCCACAATGGGGGGCTAGCGGGAGATGTAAATGAGCAGTTCTTC. Together with reference TRBV14 and TRBJ2-1, the CDR3 gives the full variable domain: EAGVTQFPSHSVIEKGQTVTLRCDPISGHDNLYWYRRVMGKEIKFLLHFVKESKQDESGMPNNRFLAERTGGTYSTLKVQPAELEDSGVYFCASSHNGGLAGDVNEQFFGPGTRLTVL.

The chain recombines TRBV4-1 with TRBJ1-3; D ambiguous. This CDR3 has 13 residues. From germline, CDR1 is MGHRA and CDR2 YSYEKL. V lost 4 bases, J lost 7 bases, and 11 bases lay in between. The CDR3 loop is CASSLDGLNTIYF. CDR3 DNA: TGCGCCAGCAGCCTCGACGGCCTGAACACCATATATTTT.

The V gene is TRBV10-3, the J gene TRBJ1-1; D may be TRBD1 (5 bases). The ends were cut back, 6 bases at V and 1 base at J, with 9 bases in the middle. This CDR3 comprises 13 residues. Germline CDR1 is ENHRY and CDR2 is SYGVKD. For the CDR3, the DNA is TGTGCCATCAGGACCCAGGGGAACACTGAAGCTTTCTTT. This codes for CAIRTQGNTEAFF.

V usage is TRBV9 and J usage is TRBJ2-1, with 9 bases matching TRBD1. CDR1 is SGDLS and CDR2 is YYNGEE in the germline V gene. Unmatched junction bases numbered 2, after V lost 3 bases and J lost 4 bases. The length of the CDR3 is 14 residues. The CDR3 coding sequence is TGTGCCAGCAGCGCTGGGACAGGGTACAATGAGCAGTTCTTC. This translates into CASSAGTGYNEQFF.

This clone was recorded only once. The gene calls are TRBV2 and TRBJ1-4; D ambiguous. The ends were cut back, 1 base at V and 8 bases at J, with 14 bases in the middle. Looked up from germline, CDR1 is SNHLY and CDR2 is FYNNEI. There are 15 residues in the CDR3. CDR3 bases: TGTGCCAGCAGTGAAGGGTCGCTGACCTCGGAAAAACTGTTTTTT. This codes for CASSEGSLTSEKLFF. The whole variable domain, remainder taken from reference TRBV2 and TRBJ1-4, is EPEVTQTPSHQVTQMGQEVILRCVPISNHLYFYWYRQILGQKVEFLVSFYNNEISEKSEIFDDQFSVERPDGSNFTLKIRSTKLEDSAMYFCASSEGSLTSEKLFFGSGTQLSVL.

The chain is built from TRBV7-2 and TRBJ2-2, with 13 bases matching TRBD2. The V gene end was trimmed by 3 bases and the J gene end by 5 bases; junction bases not matched to a gene: 3. Per the germline V gene, CDR1 is SGHTA and CDR2 is FQGNSA. This CDR3 has 16 residues. CDR3 loop: CASSFTSGGATGELFF. CDR3 DNA sequence: TGTGCCAGCAGCTTTACTAGCGGGGGGGCGACCGGGGAGCTGTTTTTT.

The V gene is TRBV27, the J gene TRBJ1-5; D is undetermined. V lost 0 bases and J 9 bases, leaving 12 bases between the germline ends. Germline CDR1 reads MNHEY; CDR2 reads SMNVEV (reference sequence). This CDR3 has 14 amino acids. CDR3 nucleotides: TGTGCCAGCAGTTTATCTCCTACGGTGAGGCCCCAGCATTTT. It translates to CASSLSPTVRPQHF.

The chain uses TRBV2 and TRBJ2-1; D call uncertain. The germline V and J ends were trimmed by 7 bases and 1 base, with 8 bases remaining between them. Germline V gene sequence: CDR1 SNHLY, CDR2 FYNNEI. CDR3 length: 13 amino acids. Written as DNA, the CDR3 is TGTGCCAGCACTCGGGTGTCCTACAATGAGCAGTTCTTC. The encoded protein is CASTRVSYNEQFF.

The rearrangement joins TRBV5-1 to TRBJ1-1; TRBD1 matches 12 bases. CDR3 length: 16 residues. V gave up 4 bases and J gave up 1 base; unmatched junction bases: 5. Germline V CDR1 and CDR2: SGHRS, YFSETQ. The CDR3, as DNA: TGCGCCAGCAGCAGGGGACAGGGGGCGAGGAACACTGAAGCTTTCTTT. Its translation is CASSRGQGARNTEAFF.

The V call is TRBV6-1, the J call TRBJ2-7; maybe TRBD1 (5 bases). The germline V gene has CDR1 MNHNS and CDR2 SASEGT. V was pared by 2 bases and J by 7 bases, with 15 bases between. This CDR3 contains 14 residues. The CDR3 coding sequence is TGTGCCAGCAGTGAATTGGGCAGGGTGAGTGAGCAGTACTTC. Translating it yields CASSELGRVSEQYF.

CDR3 amino acids: CASSRQGRNTIYF. CDR3 nucleotide sequence: TGTGCCAGCAGTCGACAGGGGAGAAACACCATATATTTT. The chain links TRBV6-6 to TRBJ1-3; 8 nucleotides agree with TRBD1. After removal of 5 bases from V and 5 bases from J, the junction contained 2 bases not matched to a gene. The CDR3 totals 13 residues. From germline, CDR1 is MNHNY and CDR2 SVGAGI (reference sequence).

Only one count was recorded for this clone. The genes are TRBV6-1 and TRBJ2-7; D remains unclear. Germline CDR1 MNHNS, CDR2 SASEGT. The CDR3 has 11 residues. The V end was cut by 3 bases, the J end by 3 bases, with 3 bases between. CDR3 residues: CASSDSYEQYF. CDR3 DNA sequence: TGTGCCAGCAGTGACAGCTACGAGCAGTACTTC.

The genes are TRBV28 and TRBJ2-7, with D perhaps matching TRBD2 (6 bases). The germline CDR1 and CDR2 sequences are MDHEN and SYDVKM. This CDR3 region has 14 residues. The V and J ends lost 3 bases and 6 bases respectively, with 15 bases between them. The CDR3 sequence: CASSLAREASEQYF. The CDR3 nucleotides are TGTGCCAGCAGTTTGGCCAGGGAGGCCAGCGAGCAGTACTTC.

The V call is TRBV18, the J call TRBJ2-7, with 9 nucleotides matching TRBD1. Trimming at V came to 6 bases and at J to 2 bases, leaving 8 bases not matched to a gene. The CDR3 length is 15 residues. From germline, CDR1 is KGHSH and CDR2 LQKENI. CDR3 protein: CASSSTGTGTYEQYF. The CDR3 nucleotides read TGTGCCAGCTCGTCTACCGGGACAGGGACCTACGAGCAGTACTTC.

There are a few counts of this clone. This chain uses TRBV5-1 with TRBJ1-1; D not resolved. Deletions cut 1 base from V and 4 bases from J, with 8 bases between. The germline CDR1 and CDR2 sequences are SGHRS and YFSETQ. The CDR3 runs 13 residues. This CDR3 reads CASSLMEATEAFF. DNA for the CDR3: TGCGCCAGCAGCTTGATGGAGGCCACTGAAGCTTTCTTT.

The chain carries TRBV15 and TRBJ2-2, with a possible D match to TRBD1 (5 bases). Germline CDR1 reads LNHNV; CDR2 reads YYDKDF (reference sequence). The CDR3 extends over 14 amino acids. Trimming pared 0 bases from V and 5 bases from J, leaving 7 bases between. As DNA, the CDR3 is TGTGCCACCAGCAGAGACAGGGAAACCGGGGAGCTGTTTTTT. Protein: CATSRDRETGELFF.

The rearrangement uses TRBV29-1 and TRBJ2-7, with 8 positions matching TRBD2. This CDR3 spans 16 amino acids. The germline V gene has CDR1 SQVTM and CDR2 ANQGSEA. Unmatched junction bases numbered 9, after V lost 2 bases and J lost 0 bases. CDR3 residues: CSVETSGRPFSYEQYF. CDR3 coding DNA: TGCAGCGTTGAAACTAGCGGACGCCCTTTCTCCTACGAGCAGTACTTC.

This chain connects TRBV7-2 to TRBJ2-4, with D uncertain. The CDR3 covers 16 residues. CDR1 is SGHTA and CDR2 is FQGNSA in the germline V gene. Between the trimmed V and J ends, which lost 0 bases and 5 bases, there was a span of 14 bases. The CDR3 region has the DNA TGTGCCAGCAGCTTAGCTAGTCCCGCGGTAGAAAACATTCAGTACTTC. Protein: CASSLASPAVENIQYF.

The chain employs TRBV7-9 and TRBJ1-2, with 8 bases that match TRBD1. V trimming: 2 bases; J trimming: 8 bases; junction bases outside the gene matches: 10. Germline CDR1 reads SEHNR; CDR2 reads FQNEAQ (reference sequence). The CDR3 loop spans 15 amino acids. The CDR3 DNA follows: TGTGCCAGCAGCTTACCTGGACAGGGTCTAAGCGGCTACACCTTC. Amino acids: CASSLPGQGLSGYTF.

Concerning this clone itself: One end of the junction does not line up with germline, which may come from a read error. J is TRBJ1-2 and V is TRBV10-3; 11 bases are a match to TRBD1. This CDR3 is 14 amino acids long. Germline V gene data show CDR1 as ENHRY and CDR2 as SYGVKD. The CDR3 DNA reads as TGTGCCAGCAGTGGACAGGGGGCTCACTATGGCTACACCTTC. Translating it yields CASSGQGAHYGYTF.

There are a few counts of this clone. The genes are TRBV9 and TRBJ2-7, with D possibly TRBD2 on 6 matching bases. This CDR3 has 15 amino acids. CDR1 is SGDLS, CDR2 YYNGEE, per germline. V lost 0 bases and J 3 bases, leaving 13 bases between the germline ends. The CDR3 loop is CASSVGSSGVYEQYF. In nucleotides, the CDR3 is TGTGCCAGCAGCGTAGGGAGTAGCGGAGTCTACGAGCAGTACTTC.

V usage is TRBV27 and J usage is TRBJ2-7; D is possibly TRBD1 (6 bases). The V and J ends lost 8 bases and 0 bases respectively, with 20 bases between them. This CDR3 has 16 amino acids. The germline V gene has CDR1 MNHEY and CDR2 SMNVEV (reference sequence). The CDR3 reads CASAQERSDSSYEQYF. The CDR3 DNA reads TGTGCCAGCGCCCAGGAGAGGTCGGACAGCTCCTACGAGCAGTACTTC.

The genes are TRBV6-7 and TRBJ1-2; D unclear. TRBV6-7 is assigned to the ORF class and has an uncertain function. Trimming removed 6 bases at V and 0 bases at J, with 14 bases between. This CDR3 region has 15 residues. CDR3 coding DNA: TGTGCCAGCAGAACCCCAGCATACCCTAACTATGGCTACACCTTC. Its translation: CASRTPAYPNYGYTF.